Below, 19 T cell receptor beta chains from the same sample are listed, as sequenced in a study of T cells in Graves' hyperthyroidism and ophthalmopathy. Researchers took RNA transcripts and amplified the TCR beta CDR3 regions from them. RT-PCR in the first round (using the HTBI primer set) targeted the TCR CDR3. MiXCR, applied by TCRdb to the multiplex PCR reads, yields one record per CDR3 protein. The sample lists around 350,000 distinct CDR3 sequences, over 12% occurring once. Sequenced sample: blood. The origin of the receptors is a woman in her sixties or seventies with Graves' ophthalmopathy.

The V and J genes are TRBV20-1 and TRBJ2-2; D not certain. The CDR3 contains 15 residues. CDR1 and CDR2 from the germline V gene are DFQATT and SNEGSKA (reference sequence). V was clipped by 0 bases and J by 2 bases, with 10 bases between them. The chain's CDR3 is CSARERTVNTGELFF. The CDR3, as DNA: TGCAGTGCTAGAGAGAGGACCGTAAACACCGGGGAGCTGTTTTTT.

This clonotype was seen more than once but under ten times. The chain links TRBV11-3 to TRBJ2-1, with TRBD2 matching over 8 bases. Germline values: CDR1 SGHNT, CDR2 YENEEA. Trimming cost V 4 bases and J 6 bases; bases outside gene matches: 8. The CDR3 has 15 amino acids. Here the CDR3 DNA reads TGTGCCAGCAGCTCCAGACTAGCGTTTCTCAATGAGCAGTTCTTC. It codes for CASSSRLAFLNEQFF.

This clonotype was seen only a few times. The genes are TRBV20-1 and TRBJ2-1; 10 bases fit TRBD2. Germline V gene sequence: CDR1 DFQATT, CDR2 SNEGSKA (reference sequence). CDR3 length equals 15 residues. V shed 1 base and J 13 bases; nucleotides not matched to a gene: 13. The CDR3 DNA is TGCAGTGCTAGAGGGGCTCTGTTAGCGGGAGGCCTACAGTTCTTC. Protein product: CSARGALLAGGLQFF.

This clonotype was found a few times. The gene calls are TRBV20-1 and TRBJ2-6; D might be TRBD1 or TRBD2, each matching 5 bases. CDR1 is DFQATT, CDR2 SNEGSKA, per germline (reference sequence). The CDR3 totals 17 residues. The V and J ends lost 0 bases and 0 bases respectively, with 12 bases between them. The CDR3 DNA follows: TGCAGTGCTAGAGACGGGGACGCCTTCTCTGGGGCCAACGTCCTGACTTTC. Amino acids: CSARDGDAFSGANVLTF.

The table lists this clonotype with a few counts. The CDR3 DNA sequence: TGTGCTAGTGGTTGGACACCGGGCACCGGGGAGCTGTTTTTT. Encoded protein: CASGWTPGTGELFF. The rearrangement uses TRBV12-5 and TRBJ2-2, with D tentatively TRBD1 (5 bases). Trimming removed 4 bases at V and 4 bases at J, with 10 bases between. Germline V gene data show CDR1 as LGHNT and CDR2 as FRNRAP. The CDR3 loop spans 14 amino acids.

In its sample, this clonotype was seen once. A read error may be the cause here, since a much bigger clone is one base away. The chain has TRBV10-3 and TRBJ1-4; 9 nucleotides agree with TRBD1. The CDR3 has 15 residues. V gave up 0 bases and J gave up 7 bases; unmatched junction bases: 3. Germline-derived CDR1 and CDR2 are ENHRY and SYGVKD. The CDR3: CAISESPDRGEKLFF. The CDR3 DNA sequence: TGTGCCATCAGTGAGTCCCCGGACAGGGGTGAAAAACTGTTTTTT.

In its sample, this clonotype was seen many times. The V and J genes are TRBV7-6 and TRBJ2-2; 9 nucleotides align to TRBD2. The CDR3 length is 18 residues. Germline loops: CDR1 SGHVS, CDR2 FNYEAQ. The V segment lost 3 bases and the J segment 3 bases; nucleotides outside the gene matches: 11. DNA for the CDR3: TGTGCCAGCAGCTTCTCGGCTAGCGGGAATGGTTACACCGGGGAGCTGTTTTTT. Translating gives CASSFSASGNGYTGELFF.

This clonotype was seen ten or more times. The rearrangement links TRBV2 to TRBJ1-5; D gene uncertain. V was trimmed by 4 bases and J by 6 bases, leaving 10 bases between them. This CDR3 is 13 amino acids long. Germline CDR1 and CDR2: SNHLY and FYNNEI. CDR3 coding DNA: TGTGCCAGCAGTGTCTCGTTCGGTCAGCCCCAGCATTTT. Translation: CASSVSFGQPQHF.

In its sample, this clonotype was seen a few times. The V call is TRBV6-6, the J call TRBJ1-6, with D tentatively TRBD1 (5 bases). With 2 bases removed from V and 0 bases from J, the gap between germline ends came to 17 bases. The CDR3 is 19 residues long. CDR1 and CDR2 from the germline V gene are MNHNY and SVGAGI (reference sequence). The CDR3 coding sequence is TGTGCCAGCAGTTACGACAGTCGGCCGACGAGCTCCTATAATTCACCCCTCCACTTT. Its translation: CASSYDSRPTSSYNSPLHF.

This clonotype has at least ten counts. The CDR3 loop reads CASSDSGQGKPQHF. The CDR3 DNA reads as TGTGCCAGCAGTGATTCGGGACAGGGAAAGCCCCAGCATTTT. The chain is built from TRBV2 and TRBJ1-5, with TRBD1 matching over 9 bases. The CDR3 consists of 14 residues. CDR1 SNHLY and CDR2 FYNNEI come from the germline V gene. With V trimmed by 3 bases and J by 8 bases, 5 bases remained unmatched. The full variable domain, rest sourced from reference TRBV2 and TRBJ1-5, is EPEVTQTPSHQVTQMGQEVILRCVPISNHLYFYWYRQILGQKVEFLVSFYNNEISEKSEIFDDQFSVERPDGSNFTLKIRSTKLEDSAMYFCASSDSGQGKPQHFGDGTRLSIL.

The DNA of the CDR3 is TGTGCCAGCAGCTTATACGCAGGCCTCTCTGGGGCCAACGTCCTGACTTTC. Translating it yields CASSLYAGLSGANVLTF. The chain uses TRBV7-9 and TRBJ2-6; D uncertain. Trimming shortened V by 2 bases and J by 0 bases, and 11 bases separated the two germline ends. This CDR3 comprises 17 residues. Per the germline V gene, CDR1 is SEHNR and CDR2 is FQNEAQ (reference sequence).

The chain carries TRBV6-1 and TRBJ1-3; 7 bases fit TRBD1. There are 16 residues in the CDR3. Germline V gene data show CDR1 as MNHNS and CDR2 as SASEGT. With 8 bases clipped from V and 0 bases from J, the junction kept 10 bases outside the gene matches. CDR3 sequence reads: CASRPGGSNSGNTIYF. The CDR3 bases are TGTGCCAGCCGACCAGGGGGATCCAACTCTGGAAACACCATATATTTT.

In this sample, this clonotype turned up many times. The chain couples TRBV5-1 to TRBJ2-3, with 8 bases fitting TRBD2. CDR1 is SGHRS, CDR2 YFSETQ, per germline. The length of the CDR3 is 15 residues. Losses at the gene ends were 4 bases for V and 1 base for J; bases not matched to a gene: 5. The CDR3 bases are TGCGCCAGCAGCCCTACGGGGGGGGGCACAGATACGCAGTATTTT. It encodes CASSPTGGGTDTQYF.

This chain joins TRBV5-6 and TRBJ2-5; TRBD1 might be the D (8 bases). Germline V gene lookup returns CDR1 SGHDT and CDR2 YYEEEE. V was trimmed by 5 bases and J by 4 bases, leaving 15 bases between them. CDR3 length: 14 residues. CDR3 in DNA: TGTGCCAGCAGTACAGGGGGAGGGTTAGAGACCCAGTACTTC. It yields the protein CASSTGGGLETQYF.

The rearrangement links TRBV24-1 to TRBJ2-3; maybe TRBD1 (6 bases). With 3 bases removed from V and 4 bases from J, the gap between germline ends came to 10 bases. Germline V lookup: CDR1 KGHDR, CDR2 SFDVKD. This CDR3 comprises 14 residues. CDR3 DNA: TGTGCCACCAGTGATCCCAGGGGTCCAGATACGCAGTATTTT. Protein sequence: CATSDPRGPDTQYF.

This clonotype was seen more than once but under ten times. V is TRBV28 and J is TRBJ2-7, with 8 bases aligning to TRBD2. This CDR3 is built from 16 residues. After removal of 6 bases from V and 0 bases from J, the junction contained 10 bases not matched to a gene. Germline CDR1 and CDR2: MDHEN and SYDVKM. The CDR3 sequence is CASRAGGRPLSYEQYF. Here the CDR3 DNA reads TGTGCCAGCAGGGCGGGGGGTCGGCCTCTCTCCTACGAGCAGTACTTC.

The table lists this clonotype with many counts. The gene calls are TRBV5-1 and TRBJ2-1; weak D call: TRBD1 (5 bases). Germline lookup yields CDR1 SGHRS and CDR2 YFSETQ. V was cut by 0 bases and J by 9 bases, with 16 bases left in between. The CDR3 totals 15 residues. CDR3 amino acids: CASSLDGRDKGEQFF. DNA for the CDR3: TGCGCCAGCAGCTTGGATGGCAGGGATAAGGGTGAGCAGTTCTTC.

This clonotype has ten or more counts. The genes are TRBV5-1 and TRBJ1-1; a possible D gene is TRBD1 (6 bases). This CDR3 has 15 residues. Germline loops: CDR1 SGHRS, CDR2 YFSETQ. V lost 0 bases, J lost 0 bases, and 9 bases lay in between. Written as DNA, the CDR3 is TGCGCCAGCAGCTTGGGCACAGGGATGAACACTGAAGCTTTCTTT. It translates to CASSLGTGMNTEAFF.

This clonotype occurred many times. CDR3 sequence: CASSPPGQGGYEQYF. CDR3 in DNA: TGTGCCAGCAGTCCGCCCGGACAGGGTGGGTACGAGCAGTACTTC. V gene TRBV12-3 or TRBV12-4 combines with J gene TRBJ2-7, with 8 nucleotides matching TRBD1. J lost 4 bases, V lost 5 bases, and 10 bases had no gene match. The CDR3 spans 15 residues.